This entry describes one T cell receptor (beta chain). In the original processing: Amplification with reference gene primers provided the estimates of nucleated cell counts. Libraries were prepared by immunoSEQ multiplex PCR; TCRdb keeps only in-frame clonotypes and omits some of them. V, J and clone size derive from that table, while D and trimming were established from the DNA sequence. The sample gives some 290,000 clones, around 90% of which show up once; approximately 2.9% is in the top ten. This specimen belongs to a study of blood T cell repertoires in COVID-19. This TCR was sampled from a woman aged 25 to 45 with COVID-19, enrolled during active disease. Sequenced input: peripheral blood.

The CDR3 nucleotides read TGTGCCAGCAGCCTCCACAAGACAGGGGTAAACGAGCAGTACTTC. This gives the protein CASSLHKTGVNEQYF. The chain has TRBV3-1 (or the pseudogene TRBV3-2) and TRBJ2-7; 8 nucleotides agree with TRBD1. Trimming at V came to 4 bases and at J to 5 bases, leaving 10 bases not matched to a gene. CDR3 length equals 15 residues. Germline CDR1 reads LGHDT; CDR2 reads YNNKEL (reference sequence).